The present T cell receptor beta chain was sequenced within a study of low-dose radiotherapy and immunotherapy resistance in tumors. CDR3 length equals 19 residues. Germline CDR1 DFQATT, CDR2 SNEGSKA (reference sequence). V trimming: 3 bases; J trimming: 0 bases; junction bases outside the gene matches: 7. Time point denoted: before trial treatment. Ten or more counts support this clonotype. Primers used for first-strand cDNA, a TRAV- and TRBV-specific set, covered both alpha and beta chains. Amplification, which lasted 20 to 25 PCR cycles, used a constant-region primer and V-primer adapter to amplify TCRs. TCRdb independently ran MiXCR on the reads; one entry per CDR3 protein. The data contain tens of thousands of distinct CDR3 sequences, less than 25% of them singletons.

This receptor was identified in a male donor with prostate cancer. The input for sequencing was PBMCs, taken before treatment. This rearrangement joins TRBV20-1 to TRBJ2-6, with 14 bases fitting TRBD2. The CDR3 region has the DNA TGCAGTGCTAGGGAGACTAGCGGGAGGGTCAACTCTGGGGCCAACGTCCTGACTTTC. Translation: CSARETSGRVNSGANVLTF.